This T cell receptor beta chain was profiled in a study of shared clonotypes between healthy human individuals. TCRdb keeps only in-frame clones here, not all; method: immunoSEQ multiplex PCR. Altogether 2.5 million or so clones are present, around 94% being singletons, with the ten largest covering around 0.15%. The length of the CDR3 is 15 residues. V lost 0 bases, J lost 8 bases, and 12 bases lay in between. Germline assignment: CDR1 SGHRS and CDR2 YFSETQ. This TCR derives from a man aged 18-30 years in good health. The genes are TRBV5-1 and TRBJ1-6; D gene uncertain. Material for sequencing was naive CD4+ T cells sorted from blood. The subset denotes: CD45RA+ positively selected. CDR3 DNA: TGCGCCAGCAGCTTGGTGGCGGACTGGGATTCACCCCTCCACTTT. This codes for CASSLVADWDSPLHF.